This record concerns one T cell receptor beta chain sequence. This record comes from a study of T cell changes during pregnancy in multiple sclerosis. TCRdb's table, derived via immunoSEQ multiplex PCR, lists solely in-frame clones and lacks some. In the table there are roughly 110,000 clones, just under 95% of which are singletons. V lost 0 bases and J lost 4; bases outside the gene matches: 12. This CDR3 region has 18 residues. Germline assignment: CDR1 LGHNA and CDR2 YSLEER. V usage is TRBV4-3 and J usage is TRBJ1-5; 7 bases are shared with TRBD1. Source: peripheral blood, taken in the third trimester of pregnancy. The receptor comes from a female donor in good health, enrolled as a control in a pregnancy study. The CDR3 DNA reads as TGCGCCAGCAGCCAAGAAATTAACCCGGGACAGCCAAATCAGCCCCAGCATTTT. Protein: CASSQEINPGQPNQPQHF.